Shown below are 10 T cell receptor beta chains from a single sample sequenced in a study of shared clonotypes between healthy human individuals. This table comes from immunoSEQ multiplex PCR, and its TCRdb copy is limited to in-frame clones, with some not included. This sample has 2 million to 3 million clones, with around 94% found just once. The sequenced material came from naive CD4+ T cells sorted from blood. The subset is: CD45RA+ positively selected. All receptors come from a man younger than 35 in good health.

The CDR3 here is CAISGGTQTTNEKLFF. CDR3 DNA: TGTGCCATCAGTGGCGGGACGCAGACTACGAATGAAAAACTGTTTTTT. The V call is TRBV10-3, the J call TRBJ1-4, with a possible D match to TRBD1 (5 bases). The germline V gene encodes CDR1 ENHRY and CDR2 SYGVKD. The V and J ends lost 4 bases and 5 bases respectively, with 17 bases between them. This CDR3 has 16 amino acids.

This rearrangement joins TRBV9 to TRBJ2-2; maybe TRBD2 (6 bases). CDR3 length: 17 residues. Germline values: CDR1 SGDLS, CDR2 YYNGEE. The V gene lost 4 bases and the J gene lost 0 bases, with 16 bases spanning the gap. CDR3 sequence (DNA): TGTGCCAGCAGCCTCGCGATAGCGGACACGAACACCGGGGAGCTGTTTTTT. This translates into CASSLAIADTNTGELFF.

The chain is built from TRBV6-6 and TRBJ2-1; 7 bases are shared with TRBD2. The germline V gene encodes CDR1 MNHNY and CDR2 SVGAGI (reference sequence). V was clipped by 2 bases and J by 9 bases; unmatched bases: 7. The CDR3 has 14 residues. In DNA, the CDR3 is TGTGCCAGCAGTTACGGAACGGGAGGCTTTGAGCAGTTCTTC. Its translation: CASSYGTGGFEQFF.

The rearrangement joins TRBV28 to TRBJ1-5; 8 nucleotides align to TRBD1. V lost 5 bases, J lost 2 bases, and 5 bases stayed unmatched. There are 15 residues in the CDR3. Looked up from germline, CDR1 is MDHEN and CDR2 is SYDVKM. CDR3 sequence: CASSVGQGRNQPQHF. CDR3 coding DNA: TGTGCCAGCAGTGTTGGACAGGGACGCAATCAGCCCCAGCATTTT. The variable domain in full, completed from reference TRBV28 and TRBJ1-5, reads DVKVTQSSRYLVKRTGEKVFLECVQDMDHENMFWYRQDPGLGLRLIYFSYDVKMKEKGDIPEGYSVSREKKERFSLILESASTNQTSMYLCASSVGQGRNQPQHFGDGTRLSIL.

V usage is TRBV5-5 and J usage is TRBJ1-2; D gene unclear. CDR1 and CDR2 from the germline V gene are SGHKS and YYEKEE (reference sequence). This CDR3 is 14 amino acids long. Trimming took off 4 bases at V and 3 bases at J, with 13 bases between the two ends. CDR3 coding DNA: TGTGCCAGCAGCCTAGGACTCTCGGACTATGGCTACACCTTC. It translates to CASSLGLSDYGYTF.

In the case of this clone: Other nucleotide sequences from this sample produce the same CDR3. The chain employs TRBV2 and TRBJ1-6; D is unclear. Germline V CDR1 and CDR2: SNHLY, FYNNEI. The CDR3 sequence is 13 residues long. Deletions cut 4 bases from V and 6 bases from J, with 7 bases between. The CDR3 sequence: CASSADFNSPLHF. The CDR3, as DNA: TGTGCCAGCAGTGCAGATTTTAATTCACCCCTCCACTTT.

As to this clone: Other DNA sequences in the same sample also yield this CDR3. CDR3 loop: CASSYSRGPYEQYF. The DNA of the CDR3 is TGTGCCAGCAGTTACTCCAGGGGGCCCTACGAGCAGTACTTC. The chain has TRBV6-6 and TRBJ2-7; 8 nucleotides agree with TRBD1. Germline CDR1 MNHNY, CDR2 SVGAGI (reference sequence). The junction had 0 bases not matched to a gene; V was cut back by 0 bases and J by 2 bases. The CDR3 runs to 14 residues.

The chain recombines TRBV5-1 with TRBJ2-3, with TRBD2 matching over 7 bases. J was trimmed by 5 bases and V by 2 bases; bases with no gene match: 5. Germline CDR1 SGHRS, CDR2 YFSETQ. The CDR3 consists of 14 residues. Here the CDR3 reads CASSFSGTGDTQYF. The DNA of the CDR3 is TGCGCCAGCAGCTTCAGCGGGACCGGAGATACGCAGTATTTT.

The chain couples TRBV27 to TRBJ1-6, with D hard to call. Germline V gene sequence: CDR1 MNHEY, CDR2 SMNVEV (reference sequence). V lost 10 bases to trimming and J lost 11 bases, with 9 bases between them. This CDR3 has 10 residues. In nucleotides, the CDR3 is TGTGCCAACCCGTCCCCACCCCTCCACTTT. Translation: CANPSPPLHF.

This chain joins TRBV10-3 and TRBJ1-1; D unresolved. CDR3 length equals 14 residues. Deletions cut 4 bases from V and 1 base from J, with 10 bases between. CDR1 ENHRY and CDR2 SYGVKD come from the germline V gene. CDR3 region: CAISGGTSNTEAFF. The CDR3 bases are TGTGCCATCAGTGGTGGCACTTCGAACACTGAAGCTTTCTTT.